These T cell receptor beta chains were read from a single sample in a study of tumor-infiltrating lymphocytes in localized non-small cell lung cancer. TCRdb's table, derived via immunoSEQ multiplex PCR, lists solely in-frame clones and lacks some. The profile shows fewer than 20,000 clones, roughly four fifths of them singletons. Sample: lung tumor tissue. The receptors shown here come from a human donor with non-small cell lung cancer. The CDR3 runs from the conserved cysteine through the conserved F or W. D genes are given only for firm matches. Where a row states a size, it is once, few, many or the class of an expanded clone; other rows omit it.

abundance,d_gene,v_gene,j_gene,len,CDR3nt,CDR3aa
NA,NA,TRBV4-3,TRBJ2-7,17,TGCGCCAGCAGCCCAAGTAACGAACGCTACCGCCCCTACGAGCAGTACTTC,CASSPSNERYRPYEQYF
NA,NA,TRBV19,TRBJ1-5,15,TGTGCCAGTGGATACAGGACCTATAGCAATCAGCCCCAGCATTTT,CASGYRTYSNQPQHF
NA,TRBD1,TRBV6-1,TRBJ2-7,15,TGTGCCAGCAGTGAATTCTGGACAGGGGTTCGGGAGCAGTACTTC,CASSEFWTGVREQYF
NA,NA,TRBV5-1,TRBJ2-2,15,TGCGCCAGCAGCTTGAGCCAGGGGAATATCGGGGAGCTGTTTTTT,CASSLSQGNIGELFF
NA,NA,TRBV5-1,TRBJ2-7,11,TGCGCCAGCAGCTTGCACGACGAGCAGTACTTC,CASSLHDEQYF
NA,NA,TRBV28,TRBJ2-7,14,TGTGCCAGCAGTTTCATAGAGGGGTCCTACGAGCAGTACTTC,CASSFIEGSYEQYF
NA,NA,TRBV15,TRBJ2-1,16,TGTGCCACCAGCAGAGATGCGGGGCGGGTATACAATGAGCAGTTCTTC,CATSRDAGRVYNEQFF
NA,NA,TRBV13,TRBJ1-1,15,TGTGCCAGCAGCTTAGGCCTAGGAATGAACACTGAAGCTTTCTTT,CASSLGLGMNTEAFF
NA,NA,TRBV6-1,TRBJ2-5,11,TGTGCCAGCACCCAAAAAGAGACCCAGTACTTC,CASTQKETQYF
few,NA,TRBV2,TRBJ1-5,15,TGTGCCAGCAGTGTTTTAAAGGGTAGCAATCAGCCCCAGCATTTT,CASSVLKGSNQPQHF
NA,TRBD2,TRBV5-5,TRBJ2-7,16,TGTGCCAGCAGCCACGGGACTAGCGGGAGGGTGGGGGAGCAGTACTTC,CASSHGTSGRVGEQYF
NA,NA,TRBV6-6,TRBJ1-5,15,TGTGCCAGCAGTGGACAGCAATATTTCAATCAGCCCCAGCATTTT,CASSGQQYFNQPQHF
NA,NA,TRBV5-1,TRBJ2-5,15,TGCGCCAGCAGCTTGGATGGGCGGGACGGGGAGACCCAGTACTTC,CASSLDGRDGETQYF
NA,NA,TRBV7-2,TRBJ1-2,13,TGTGCCAGCAGTATTGACAATAACTATGGCTACACCTTC,CASSIDNNYGYTF
few,TRBD1,TRBV13,TRBJ1-2,14,TGTGCCAGCAGCTTAGGGGCAGGGGGGTCTGGCTACACCTTC,CASSLGAGGSGYTF
NA,NA,TRBV28,TRBJ1-5,15,TGTGCCAGCAATTGGGGGGGATATAGCAATCAGCCCCAGCATTTT,CASNWGGYSNQPQHF
once,TRBD1,TRBV10-3,TRBJ2-6,16,TGTGCCATCAGCCTTTCCGGGACAGCTGGGGCCAACGTCCTGACTTTC,CAISLSGTAGANVLTF
NA,TRBD1,TRBV29-1,TRBJ1-4,12,TGCAGCGTTCGACAGGGTAATGAAAAACTGTTTTTT,CSVRQGNEKLFF
NA,NA,TRBV12-2,TRBJ2-4,10,TGTGCAAGTCGCCCCCTCGACCCTTACTTC,CASRPLDPYF
NA,NA,TRBV27,TRBJ2-1,15,TGTGCCAGCAGTTTGGAACGGAACTCCTACAATGAGCAGTTCTTC,CASSLERNSYNEQFF
NA,TRBD2,TRBV4-3,TRBJ2-3,18,TGCGCCAGCAGCCTAGATCTTGCGGGAGGGCCCGGCACAGATACGCAGTATTTT,CASSLDLAGGPGTDTQYF
once,TRBD1,TRBV7-2,TRBJ2-5,15,TGTGCCAGCAGCCCGGACTCAGGGGGCCTAGAGACCCAGTACTTC,CASSPDSGGLETQYF
few,TRBD1,TRBV30,TRBJ1-1,15,TGTGCCTGGAACCGGGACAGGGGCGGGAACACTGAAGCTTTCTTT,CAWNRDRGGNTEAFF
NA,NA,TRBV2,TRBJ1-1,15,TGTGCCAGCATAATGCGGGTGGGGGTTTTGGGTGAAGCTTTCTTT,CASIMRVGVLGEAFF
NA,TRBD2,TRBV19,TRBJ2-5,16,TGTGCCAGTAGTATTCGCACTAGCGGGAGTCGAGAGACCCAGTACTTC,CASSIRTSGSRETQYF
few,TRBD1,TRBV10-3,TRBJ1-4,11,TGTGCCATCAGAACAGGGGACAAACTGTTTTTT,CAIRTGDKLFF
NA,TRBD2,TRBV6-6,TRBJ2-2,13,TGTGCCAGCAAAAGACTAGCGGACGGGGAGCTGTTTTTT,CASKRLADGELFF
NA,TRBD2,TRBV4-3,TRBJ2-7,15,TGCGCCAGCAGCCCCCTAGCGGGGAGCTCCTACGAGCAGTACTTC,CASSPLAGSSYEQYF
NA,TRBD2,TRBV28,TRBJ2-7,15,TGTGCCAGCAGCACACCCGGGGGAGGGTTCTACGAGCAGTACTTC,CASSTPGGGFYEQYF
NA,TRBD1,TRBV5-1,TRBJ1-4,14,TGCGCCAGCAGCTTTGGACAGGGGCGGGAAAAACTGTTTTTT,CASSFGQGREKLFF
NA,TRBD2,TRBV30,TRBJ2-2,14,TGTGCCTGGAGAGACGGGAGGGCTTACGGGGAGCTGTTTTTT,CAWRDGRAYGELFF
NA,NA,TRBV5-4,TRBJ2-7,15,TGTGCCAGCAGTAAGTATAGCGGAGATTTCTACGAGCAGTACTTC,CASSKYSGDFYEQYF
NA,NA,TRBV30,TRBJ2-7,11,TGTGCCTGTCAGGGCGTCTACGAGCAGTACTTC,CACQGVYEQYF
few,NA,TRBV4-2,TRBJ2-2,14,TGTGCCAGCAGCCAAGATCGGGGTCCCGGGGAGCTGTTTTTT,CASSQDRGPGELFF
once,NA,TRBV9,TRBJ2-3,15,TGTGCCAGCAGCGTAGCGTCCGTGAGCACAGATACGCAGTATTTT,CASSVASVSTDTQYF
NA,NA,TRBV5-1,TRBJ1-1,13,TGCGCCAGCAGCGCCCGGGACACAACTGAAGCTTTCTTT,CASSARDTTEAFF
NA,NA,TRBV4-2,TRBJ2-5,15,TGTGCCAGCAGCCAAGAGCGGTTGGTGGGAAAGACCCAGTACTTC,CASSQERLVGKTQYF
NA,NA,TRBV19,TRBJ1-1,13,TGTGCCAGTAGTAGCCTGCTGGCCACTGAAGCTTTCTTT,CASSSLLATEAFF
NA,NA,TRBV2,TRBJ2-5,13,TGTGCCAGCAGTGAGGGGAGGTTAGAGACCCAGTACTTC,CASSEGRLETQYF
NA,NA,TRBV6-1,TRBJ1-5,14,TGTGCCAGCAGCGGCTTTGTCGAGAATCAGCCCCAGCATTTT,CASSGFVENQPQHF
NA,NA,TRBV18,TRBJ1-2,15,TGTGCCAGCTCCTTCAGGGGAGGGGCGTACTATGGCTACACCTTC,CASSFRGGAYYGYTF
NA,NA,TRBV6-1,TRBJ2-7,13,TGTGCCAGCAGTGAAGGCAGGGTCCACGAGCAGTACTTC,CASSEGRVHEQYF
few,NA,TRBV9,TRBJ1-2,19,TGTGCCAGCAGCGTTTTTCCGGGACCGCCACCGTCTTCCAACTATGGCTACACCTTC,CASSVFPGPPPSSNYGYTF
NA,TRBD1,TRBV2,TRBJ1-5,15,TGTGCCAGCAGTGAGAACAGGGGGGGCAATCAGCCCCAGCATTTT,CASSENRGGNQPQHF
NA,NA,TRBV27,TRBJ2-5,14,TGTGCCAGCAGTCCGACAGTACTCCAAGAGACCCAGTACTTC,CASSPTVLQETQYF
once,NA,TRBV30,TRBJ2-2,15,TGTGCCTGGAGTCGGCTAGCGATGAACACCGGGGAGCTGTTTTTT,CAWSRLAMNTGELFF
few,NA,TRBV7-2,TRBJ1-2,14,TGTGCCAGCAGCTTACGCGGGAAAGGCTATGGCTACACCTTC,CASSLRGKGYGYTF
NA,TRBD1,TRBV7-3,TRBJ2-3,14,TGTGCCAGCAGCTTATGGGACAGTGCAGATACGCAGTATTTT,CASSLWDSADTQYF
medium-sized,TRBD1,TRBV27,TRBJ2-7,15,TGTGCCAGCAGATCGGGACAGAGGGCATCCTACGAGCAGTACTTC,CASRSGQRASYEQYF
few,NA,TRBV5-1,TRBJ2-2,15,TGCGCCAGCAGCCCGGACCAGGTTCTAGCGGGGGAGCTGTTTTTT,CASSPDQVLAGELFF
NA,TRBD2,TRBV12-5,TRBJ2-5,19,TGTGCTAGTGGTTTGCCTTGGGGAACTAGCGGGAGTTTCGAGGGCTTGCAGTACTTC,CASGLPWGTSGSFEGLQYF
NA,NA,TRBV7-2,TRBJ1-4,16,TGTGCCAGCAGCTTACGGGCAGGCGGAACTAATGAAAAACTGTTTTTT,CASSLRAGGTNEKLFF
NA,NA,TRBV4-3,TRBJ1-1,16,TGCGCCAGCAGCGCATACCAAGCCGGGGGCGTCACTGAAGCTTTCTTT,CASSAYQAGGVTEAFF
NA,TRBD2,TRBV7-9,TRBJ2-7,16,TGTGCCAGCAGCTTAAGAGAGGCGGGAGCGTCCTACGAGCAGTACTTC,CASSLREAGASYEQYF
NA,NA,TRBV5-1,TRBJ2-1,12,TGCGCCAGCAGTATAAGGGAGAATGAGCAGTTCTTC,CASSIRENEQFF
NA,NA,TRBV5-1,TRBJ1-1,13,TGCGCCAGCAGCTTGGCATCGGGCACTGAAGCTTTCTTT,CASSLASGTEAFF
NA,NA,TRBV25-1,TRBJ2-1,17,TGTGCCAGCAGTGATTACGTTAGGTCGAGGTTGCACAATGAGCAGTTCTTC,CASSDYVRSRLHNEQFF